The text below deals with one TCR beta chain. This CDR3 spans 15 amino acids. Germline CDR1 KGHSH, CDR2 LQKENI. V shed 3 bases and J 3 bases; nucleotides not matched to a gene: 4. This record comes from a study of T cell responses to AZD1222 COVID-19 vaccine. Repertoires were generated with immunoSEQ multiplex PCR, while TCRdb's copy carries only in-frame clones and drops some. The sample comprises 100,000 to 150,000 clones, approximately 92% of which are singletons, and under 2% rests with the top ten. This specimen was peripheral blood, taken 28 days after the second AZD1222 dose. The receptor was derived from an adult who received the AZD1222 COVID-19 vaccine. This chain joins TRBV18 and TRBJ2-2; 7 nucleotides agree with TRBD2. The CDR3: CASSPLGRDTGELFF. CDR3 bases: TGTGCCAGCTCACCTCTGGGGAGGGACACCGGGGAGCTGTTTTTT.